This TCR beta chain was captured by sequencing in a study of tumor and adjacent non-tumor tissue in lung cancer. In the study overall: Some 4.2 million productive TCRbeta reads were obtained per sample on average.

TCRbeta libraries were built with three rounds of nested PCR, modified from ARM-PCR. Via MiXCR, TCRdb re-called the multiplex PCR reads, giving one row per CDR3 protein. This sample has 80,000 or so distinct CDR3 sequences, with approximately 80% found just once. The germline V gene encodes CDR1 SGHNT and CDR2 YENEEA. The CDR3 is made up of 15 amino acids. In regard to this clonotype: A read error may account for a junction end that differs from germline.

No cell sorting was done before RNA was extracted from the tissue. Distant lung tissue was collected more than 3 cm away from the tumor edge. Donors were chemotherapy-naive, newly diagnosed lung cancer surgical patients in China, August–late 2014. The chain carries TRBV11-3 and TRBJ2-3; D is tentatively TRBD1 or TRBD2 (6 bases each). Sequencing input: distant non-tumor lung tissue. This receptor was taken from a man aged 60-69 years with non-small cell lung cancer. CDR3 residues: CTSSFVRGVRDTQYF. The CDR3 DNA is TGTACCAGCAGTTTCGTGAGGGGGGTGAGGGATACGCAGTATTTT.